The 7 T cell receptor beta chains listed next were all sequenced from one sample in a study of blood T cells in healthy people across ages. A second PCR of 7 to 11 cycles used a sample-barcoded 5' primer and a J-beta primer mix. A single record per CDR3 protein comes from TCRdb applying MiXCR to the 5' RACE reads. The data show 700,000 to 950,000 distinct CDR3 sequences, with roughly 47% seen just once and around a fifth held by the top ten. The sequenced sample consisted of blood. The receptors originated from a woman aged 55-69 years in good health.

The chain combines TRBV7-9 with TRBJ2-3; 11 bases fit TRBD2. V lost 5 bases and J lost 4; bases outside the gene matches: 5. CDR3 length: 15 amino acids. Per the germline V gene, CDR1 is SEHNR and CDR2 is FQNEAQ (reference sequence). The CDR3 DNA is TGTGCCAGCAGCCCTACTAGCGGGGGAGCAGATACGCAGTATTTT. Amino acids: CASSPTSGGADTQYF.

A few counts support this clonotype. The chain uses TRBV10-3 and TRBJ2-1; 9 bases line up with TRBD2. Per germline, CDR1 ENHRY and CDR2 SYGVKD. The ends lost 7 bases at V and 4 bases at J; junction bases unmatched: 8. CDR3 length: 15 residues. CDR3 sequence: CAITRAGGPYNEQFF. The CDR3 DNA follows: TGTGCCATCACTCGGGCGGGGGGGCCGTACAATGAGCAGTTCTTC.

V gene TRBV5-1 combines with J gene TRBJ2-2, with TRBD2 matching over 15 bases. The V segment lost 6 bases and the J segment 3 bases; nucleotides outside the gene matches: 12. Germline assignment: CDR1 SGHRS and CDR2 YFSETQ. The CDR3 loop spans 19 amino acids. The chain's CDR3 is CASTQPGLAGGSDTGELFF. CDR3 DNA sequence: TGCGCCAGCACACAACCGGGACTAGCGGGAGGTTCGGACACCGGGGAGCTGTTTTTT.

This clonotype was found many times. This chain links TRBV7-3 with TRBJ2-1; 7 nucleotides align to TRBD2. The CDR3 spans 14 residues. V gave up 4 bases and J gave up 8 bases; unmatched junction bases: 8. CDR1 SGHTA and CDR2 FQGTGA come from the germline V gene. CDR3 sequence: CASSSGLDHDEQFF. DNA of the CDR3: TGTGCCAGCAGCTCTGGACTAGATCACGATGAGCAGTTCTTC.

This clonotype was seen a few times. The chain recombines TRBV5-1 with TRBJ2-5, with 9 bases identical to TRBD1. Losses at the gene ends were 3 bases for V and 4 bases for J; bases not matched to a gene: 7. The CDR3 has 15 amino acids. Germline lookup yields CDR1 SGHRS and CDR2 YFSETQ. The CDR3 region has the DNA TGCGCCAGCAGCTACTCCTCGACAGGGGGAGAGACCCAGTACTTC. It codes for CASSYSSTGGETQYF.

J is TRBJ2-5 and V is TRBV12-3 or TRBV12-4; 7 nucleotides match TRBD1. The CDR3 contains 14 residues. J gave up 5 bases and V 6 bases, and 9 bases lay outside the gene matches. CDR3 DNA: TGTGCCAGCAGCCGACAGGGCAATGGGGAGACCCAGTACTTC. Protein product: CASSRQGNGETQYF.

The chain is built from TRBV5-1 and TRBJ2-2; D uncertain. The CDR3 loop spans 15 amino acids. Trimming left V 0 bases short and J 4 bases short, with 10 bases between. CDR1 and CDR2 from the germline V gene are SGHRS and YFSETQ. The CDR3 DNA is TGCGCCAGCAGCTTGGTTGTGGTCGGCACCGGGGAGCTGTTTTTT. It codes for CASSLVVVGTGELFF.